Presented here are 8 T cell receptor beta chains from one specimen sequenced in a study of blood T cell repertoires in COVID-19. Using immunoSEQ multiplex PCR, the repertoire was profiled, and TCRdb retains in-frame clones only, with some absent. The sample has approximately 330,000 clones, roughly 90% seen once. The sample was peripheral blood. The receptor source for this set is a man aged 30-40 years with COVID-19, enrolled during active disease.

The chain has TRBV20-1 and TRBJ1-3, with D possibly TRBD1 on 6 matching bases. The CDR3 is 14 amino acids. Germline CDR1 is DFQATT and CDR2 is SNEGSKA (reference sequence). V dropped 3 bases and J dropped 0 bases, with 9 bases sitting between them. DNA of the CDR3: TGCAGTGCTAGTCACAGGGTCTCTGGAAACACCATATATTTT. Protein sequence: CSASHRVSGNTIYF.

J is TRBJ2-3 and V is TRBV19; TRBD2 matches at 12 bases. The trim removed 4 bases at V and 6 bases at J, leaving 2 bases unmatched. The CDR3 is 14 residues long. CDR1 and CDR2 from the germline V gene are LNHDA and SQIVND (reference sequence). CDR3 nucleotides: TGTGCCAGTAGTACTAGCGGGGGGGTTGATACGCAGTATTTT. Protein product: CASSTSGGVDTQYF. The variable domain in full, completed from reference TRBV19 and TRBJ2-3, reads DGGITQSPKYLFRKEGQNVTLSCEQNLNHDAMYWYRQDPGQGLRLIYYSQIVNDFQKGDIAEGYSVSREKKESFPLTVTSAQKNPTAFYLCASSTSGGVDTQYFGPGTRLTVL.

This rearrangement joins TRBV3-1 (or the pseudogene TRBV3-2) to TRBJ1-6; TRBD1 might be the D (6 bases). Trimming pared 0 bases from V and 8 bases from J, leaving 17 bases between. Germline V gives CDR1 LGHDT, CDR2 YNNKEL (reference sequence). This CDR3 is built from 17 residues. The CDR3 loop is CASSQDWDILGDSPLHF. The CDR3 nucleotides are TGTGCCAGCAGCCAAGATTGGGACATCCTAGGGGATTCACCCCTCCACTTT.

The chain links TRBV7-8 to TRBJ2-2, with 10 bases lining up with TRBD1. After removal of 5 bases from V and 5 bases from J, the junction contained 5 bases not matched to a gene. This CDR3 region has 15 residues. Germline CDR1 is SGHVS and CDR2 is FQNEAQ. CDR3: CASSLDRGHTGELFF. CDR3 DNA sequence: TGTGCCAGCAGCCTTGACAGGGGGCATACCGGGGAGCTGTTTTTT.

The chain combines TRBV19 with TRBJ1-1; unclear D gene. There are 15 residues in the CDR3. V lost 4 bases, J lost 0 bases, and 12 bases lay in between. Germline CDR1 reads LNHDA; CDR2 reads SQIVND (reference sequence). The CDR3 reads CASSNTSRVNTEAFF. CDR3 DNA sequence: TGTGCCAGTAGTAATACCTCTCGGGTGAACACTGAAGCTTTCTTT.

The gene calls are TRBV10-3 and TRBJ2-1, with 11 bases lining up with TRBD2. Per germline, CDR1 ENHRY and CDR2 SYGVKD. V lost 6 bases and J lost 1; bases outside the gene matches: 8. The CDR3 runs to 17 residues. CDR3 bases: TGTGCCATCAGAAGGACTAGCGGGTTGGGATCCTACAATGAGCAGTTCTTC. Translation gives CAIRRTSGLGSYNEQFF.

In DNA form, the CDR3 reads TGTGCCAGCAGCTTGGACACCAATGGCTACACCTTC. It encodes CASSLDTNGYTF. J is TRBJ1-2 and V is TRBV5-8, with D hard to call. Deletions cut 0 bases from V and 6 bases from J, with 6 bases between. Germline lookup yields CDR1 SGHTS and CDR2 YDEGEE. This CDR3 comprises 12 residues.

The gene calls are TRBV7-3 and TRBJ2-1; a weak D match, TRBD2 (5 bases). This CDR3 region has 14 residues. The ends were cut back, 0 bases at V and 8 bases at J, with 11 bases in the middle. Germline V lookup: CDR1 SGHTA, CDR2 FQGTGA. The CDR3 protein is CASSLTGRRDEQFF. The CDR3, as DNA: TGTGCCAGCAGCTTAACTGGGAGAAGGGATGAGCAGTTCTTC.